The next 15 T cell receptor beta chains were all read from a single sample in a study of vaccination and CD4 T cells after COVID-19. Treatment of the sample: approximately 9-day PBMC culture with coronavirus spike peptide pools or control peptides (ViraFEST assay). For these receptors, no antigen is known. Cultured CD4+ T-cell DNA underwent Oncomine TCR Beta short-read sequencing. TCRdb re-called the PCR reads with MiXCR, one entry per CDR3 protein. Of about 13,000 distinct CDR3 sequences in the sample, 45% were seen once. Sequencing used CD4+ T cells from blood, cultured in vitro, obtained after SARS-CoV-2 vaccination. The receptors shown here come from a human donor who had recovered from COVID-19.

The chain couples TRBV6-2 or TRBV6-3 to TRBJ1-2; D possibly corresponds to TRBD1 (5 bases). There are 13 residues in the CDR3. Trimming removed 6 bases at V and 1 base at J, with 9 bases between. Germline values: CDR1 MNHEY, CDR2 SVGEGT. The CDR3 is CASRIDSNYGYTF. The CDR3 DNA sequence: TGTGCCAGCAGGATCGACAGTAACTATGGCTACACCTTC.

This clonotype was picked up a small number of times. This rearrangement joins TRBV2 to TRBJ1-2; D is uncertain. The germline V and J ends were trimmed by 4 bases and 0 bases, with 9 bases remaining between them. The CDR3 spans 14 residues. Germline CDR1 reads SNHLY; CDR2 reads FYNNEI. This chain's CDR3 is CASSVGGSNYGYTF. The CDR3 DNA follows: TGTGCCAGCAGTGTGGGCGGTTCTAACTATGGCTACACCTTC. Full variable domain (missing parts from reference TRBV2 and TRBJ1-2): EPEVTQTPSHQVTQMGQEVILRCVPISNHLYFYWYRQILGQKVEFLVSFYNNEISEKSEIFDDQFSVERPDGSNFTLKIRSTKLEDSAMYFCASSVGGSNYGYTFGSGTRLTVV.

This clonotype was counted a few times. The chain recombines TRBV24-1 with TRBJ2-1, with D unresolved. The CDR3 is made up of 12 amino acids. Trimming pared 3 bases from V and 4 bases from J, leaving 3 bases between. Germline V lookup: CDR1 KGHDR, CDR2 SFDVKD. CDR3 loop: CATSDTYNEQFF. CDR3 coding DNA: TGTGCCACCAGTGATACGTACAATGAGCAGTTCTTC.

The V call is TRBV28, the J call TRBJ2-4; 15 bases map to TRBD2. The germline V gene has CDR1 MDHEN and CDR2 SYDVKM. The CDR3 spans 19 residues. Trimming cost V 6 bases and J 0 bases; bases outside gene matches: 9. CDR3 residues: CASSRTSGRAEKAKNIQYF. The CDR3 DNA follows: TGTGCCAGCAGCCGGACTAGCGGGAGGGCCGAGAAAGCCAAAAACATTCAGTACTTC.

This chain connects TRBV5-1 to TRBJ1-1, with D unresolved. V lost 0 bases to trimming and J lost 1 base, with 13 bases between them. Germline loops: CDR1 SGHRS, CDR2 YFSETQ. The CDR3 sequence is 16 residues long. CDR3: CASSLGRPIQNTEAFF. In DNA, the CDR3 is TGCGCCAGCAGCTTGGGCAGGCCCATCCAGAACACTGAAGCTTTCTTT.

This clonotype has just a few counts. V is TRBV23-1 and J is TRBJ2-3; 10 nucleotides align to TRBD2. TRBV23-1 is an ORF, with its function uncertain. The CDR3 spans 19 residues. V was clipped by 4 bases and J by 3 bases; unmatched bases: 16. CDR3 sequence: CASSLRGKREGEWTDTQYF. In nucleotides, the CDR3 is TGCGCCAGCAGTCTCCGCGGGAAGCGGGAGGGCGAATGGACAGATACGCAGTATTTT.

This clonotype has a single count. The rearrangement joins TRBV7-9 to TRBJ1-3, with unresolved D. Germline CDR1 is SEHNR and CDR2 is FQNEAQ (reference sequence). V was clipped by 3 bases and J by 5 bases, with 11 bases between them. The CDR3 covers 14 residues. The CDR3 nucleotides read TGTGCCAGCAGCTTTGGCGGGCTTAGAAACACCATATATTTT. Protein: CASSFGGLRNTIYF.

The chain's CDR3 is CSAPDRGNYGYTF. The CDR3 nucleotides read TGCAGTGCTCCGGACAGGGGCAACTATGGCTACACCTTC. The J gene is TRBJ1-2, the V gene TRBV20-1; TRBD1 matches at 9 bases. The V and J ends lost 5 bases and 2 bases, in that order; junction bases with no gene match: 3. Germline CDR1 and CDR2: DFQATT and SNEGSKA (reference sequence). This CDR3 is 13 amino acids long.

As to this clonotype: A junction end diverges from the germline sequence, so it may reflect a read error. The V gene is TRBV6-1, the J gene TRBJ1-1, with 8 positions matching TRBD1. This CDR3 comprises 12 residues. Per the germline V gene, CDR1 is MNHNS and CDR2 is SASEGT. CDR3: CVSSGQGREAFF. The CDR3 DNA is TGTGTCAGCAGCGGACAGGGACGTGAAGCTTTCTTT.

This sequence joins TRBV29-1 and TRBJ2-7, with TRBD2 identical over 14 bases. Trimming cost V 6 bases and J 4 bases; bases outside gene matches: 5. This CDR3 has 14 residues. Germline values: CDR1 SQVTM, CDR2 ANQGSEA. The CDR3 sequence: CSVAGTSGSYEQYF. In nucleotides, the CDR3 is TGCAGCGTCGCCGGGACTAGCGGGAGTTACGAGCAGTACTTC.

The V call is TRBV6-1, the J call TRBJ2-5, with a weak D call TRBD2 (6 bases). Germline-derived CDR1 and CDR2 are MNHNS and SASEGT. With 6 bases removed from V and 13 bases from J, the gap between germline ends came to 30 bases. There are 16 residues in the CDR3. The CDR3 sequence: CASRPMNRIGGAIGYF. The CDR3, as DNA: TGTGCCAGCAGGCCAATGAATCGGATTGGAGGGGCCATCGGGTACTTC.

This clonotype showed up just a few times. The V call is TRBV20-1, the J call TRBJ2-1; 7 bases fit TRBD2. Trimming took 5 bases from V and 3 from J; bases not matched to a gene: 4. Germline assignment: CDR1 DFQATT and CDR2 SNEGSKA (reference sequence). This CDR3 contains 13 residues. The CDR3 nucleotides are TGCAGTGCTCCCGAGCGGGACTACAATGAGCAGTTCTTC. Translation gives CSAPERDYNEQFF.

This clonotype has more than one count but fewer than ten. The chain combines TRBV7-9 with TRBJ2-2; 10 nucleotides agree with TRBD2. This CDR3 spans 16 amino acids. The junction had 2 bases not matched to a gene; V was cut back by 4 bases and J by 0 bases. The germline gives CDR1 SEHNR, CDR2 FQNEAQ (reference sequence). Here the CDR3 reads CASSSSGGANTGELFF. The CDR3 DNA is TGTGCCAGCAGCTCTAGCGGGGGAGCGAACACCGGGGAGCTGTTTTTT.

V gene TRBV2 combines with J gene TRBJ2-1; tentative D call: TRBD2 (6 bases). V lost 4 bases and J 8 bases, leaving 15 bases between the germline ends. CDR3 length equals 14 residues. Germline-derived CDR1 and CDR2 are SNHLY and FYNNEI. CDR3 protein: CASSGGVLVDEQFF. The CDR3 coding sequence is TGTGCCAGCAGTGGGGGGGTCCTGGTCGATGAGCAGTTCTTC.

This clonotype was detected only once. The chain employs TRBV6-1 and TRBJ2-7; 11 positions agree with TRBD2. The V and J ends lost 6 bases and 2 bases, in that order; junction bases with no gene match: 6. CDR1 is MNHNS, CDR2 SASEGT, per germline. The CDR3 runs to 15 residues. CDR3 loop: CASSPTSGVTYEQYF. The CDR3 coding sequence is TGTGCCAGCAGCCCGACTAGCGGGGTCACCTACGAGCAGTACTTC.